A single sample gave rise to the 14 T cell receptor beta chains below, sequenced in a study of siplizumab effects on memory and regulatory T cells. TCRdb's table, derived via immunoSEQ multiplex PCR, lists solely in-frame clones and lacks some. The sample records about 120,000 clones, about 94% being singletons. The sequenced sample consisted of non-Treg CD4+ T cells sorted from blood. The receptor set was obtained from a human donor in good health.

V usage is TRBV6-4 and J usage is TRBJ1-1, with D possibly matching TRBD1 (5 bases). From germline, CDR1 is MRHNA and CDR2 SNTAGT. V was trimmed by 2 bases and J by 11 bases, leaving 12 bases between them. The CDR3 runs 12 residues. The CDR3 region is CASSDQRGTAFF. CDR3 bases: TGTGCCAGCAGTGACCAGAGGGGAACGGCTTTCTTT.

This clone turned up a few times. CDR3 coding DNA: TGTGCCGGGGGGAGGGCCGAGCAGTACTTC. It yields the protein CAGGRAEQYF. The J gene is TRBJ2-7, the V gene TRBV6-9; the match to TRBD2 covers 7 bases. Germline V lookup: CDR1 MNHGY, CDR2 SVAAGI. The CDR3 has 10 residues. Trimming cost V 11 bases and J 6 bases; bases outside gene matches: 4.

This clone was seen only once. The chain links TRBV2 to TRBJ2-2, with no clear D. Trimming removed 7 bases from V and 8 bases from J, with 11 bases in between. This CDR3 region has 12 residues. CDR1 is SNHLY and CDR2 is FYNNEI in the germline V gene. Here the CDR3 reads CASMSVSGELFF. The CDR3 DNA is TGTGCCAGCATGAGTGTATCTGGGGAGCTGTTTTTT.

V is TRBV11-3 and J is TRBJ2-1; tentatively, D is TRBD2 (5 bases). Germline lookup yields CDR1 SGHNT and CDR2 YENEEA. V was shortened by 4 bases and J by 6 bases, with 13 bases between the two germline ends. The CDR3 is made up of 14 amino acids. Written as DNA, the CDR3 is TGTGCCAGCAGCTCCTCTAGCTATACCAATGAGCAGTTCTTC. Amino acid sequence: CASSSSSYTNEQFF.

The CDR3 DNA sequence: TGTGCCAGCAGCTCCCTTCAGCGGGGTGAGCAGTTCTTC. It codes for CASSSLQRGEQFF. The genes are TRBV11-2 and TRBJ2-1; 7 nucleotides line up with TRBD2. V trimming: 4 bases; J trimming: 9 bases; junction bases outside the gene matches: 6. This CDR3 has 13 amino acids. Germline lookup yields CDR1 SGHAT and CDR2 FQNNGV.

The CDR3 loop reads CASMGRGSGELFF. DNA for the CDR3: TGTGCCAGCATGGGCAGGGGGTCGGGGGAGCTGTTTTTT. This chain connects TRBV2 to TRBJ2-2, with 7 nucleotides matching TRBD1. The ends lost 7 bases at V and 8 bases at J; junction bases unmatched: 7. The germline gives CDR1 SNHLY, CDR2 FYNNEI. The CDR3 is 13 residues long.

V is TRBV19 and J is TRBJ1-2; D is possibly TRBD1 (5 bases). The CDR3 is 15 amino acids. Trimming left V 4 bases short and J 4 bases short, with 16 bases between. Per germline, CDR1 LNHDA and CDR2 SQIVND (reference sequence). The CDR3 loop reads CASSTSQVVSYGYTF. The CDR3 nucleotides read TGTGCCAGTAGTACTTCACAGGTCGTTTCCTATGGCTACACCTTC.

The J gene is TRBJ1-2, the V gene TRBV5-5; no reliable D call. The CDR3 length is 17 residues. Per germline, CDR1 SGHKS and CDR2 YYEKEE (reference sequence). V was trimmed by 3 bases and J by 2 bases, leaving 20 bases between them. CDR3 DNA sequence: TGTGCCAGCAGCTCGTTGGGCCGATATGACTCAAACTATGGCTACACCTTC. This gives the protein CASSSLGRYDSNYGYTF.

The J gene is TRBJ2-1, the V gene TRBV2; 10 bases match TRBD2. From germline, CDR1 is SNHLY and CDR2 FYNNEI. V was pared by 0 bases and J by 6 bases, with 2 bases of the junction left unmatched. The CDR3 sequence is 15 residues long. The CDR3 DNA sequence: TGTGCCAGCAGTGAAGCGGGACTAGCGCTCAATGAGCAGTTCTTC. The encoded protein is CASSEAGLALNEQFF.

The rearrangement joins TRBV11-2 to TRBJ1-5; the D gene is possibly TRBD1 (5 bases). V was pared by 3 bases and J by 4 bases, with 13 bases between. The CDR3 extends over 15 amino acids. Looked up from germline, CDR1 is SGHAT and CDR2 is FQNNGV. The CDR3 DNA sequence: TGTGCCAGCAGCTTCGAAGGGAAGGGGAATCAGCCCCAGCATTTT. It specifies CASSFEGKGNQPQHF.

The chain joins TRBV10-3 to TRBJ1-1, with TRBD1 as a possible D gene (5 bases). The germline gives CDR1 ENHRY, CDR2 SYGVKD. V was pared by 2 bases and J by 3 bases, with 7 bases between. This CDR3 contains 13 residues. Here the CDR3 reads CAISEQGYTEAFF. The CDR3 DNA reads TGTGCCATCAGTGAGCAGGGCTACACTGAAGCTTTCTTT.

This clone has just a few counts. The chain carries TRBV18 and TRBJ1-1; D might be TRBD1 (5 bases). Germline CDR1 reads KGHSH; CDR2 reads LQKENI. This CDR3 is built from 15 residues. V lost 2 bases, J lost 6 bases, and 16 bases lay in between. The CDR3 DNA reads TGTGCCAGCTCACCAAGCCCACAGGTTATCCCTGAAGCTTTCTTT. It codes for CASSPSPQVIPEAFF.

This clone was seen more than once but under ten times. The chain is built from TRBV7-9 and TRBJ1-1; D may be TRBD1 (5 bases). The CDR3 covers 13 residues. Trimming removed 5 bases from V and 4 bases from J, with 11 bases in between. The germline gives CDR1 SEHNR, CDR2 FQNEAQ (reference sequence). Written as DNA, the CDR3 is TGTGCCAGCAGCATGGACACTGCCACTGAAGCTTTCTTT. Translated, it gives CASSMDTATEAFF. Filled out from reference TRBV7-9 and TRBJ1-1, the complete variable domain reads DTGVSQNPRHKITKRGQNVTFRCDPISEHNRLYWYRQTLGQGPEFLTYFQNEAQLEKSRLLSDRFSAERPKGSFSTLEIQRTEQGDSAMYLCASSMDTATEAFFGQGTRLTVV.

The chain uses TRBV14 and TRBJ1-6; D is perhaps TRBD1 (6 bases). The ends were cut back, 4 bases at V and 12 bases at J, with 13 bases in the middle. The CDR3 runs 13 residues. CDR1 and CDR2 from the germline V gene are SGHDN and FVKESK. The CDR3, as DNA: TGTGCCAGCAGCCGCCGGGACACTCTACCCCTCCACTTT. Translated: CASSRRDTLPLHF.